The source of this TCR beta chain is a study of cytomegalovirus exposure and HLA in healthy donors. Libraries were prepared by immunoSEQ multiplex PCR; TCRdb keeps only in-frame clonotypes and omits some of them. In the table there are 80,000 to 100,000 clones, approximately 84% of which are singletons. The clonotype originates from a man younger than 35 in good health and CMV-seropositive. The source material was PBMCs.

In DNA, the CDR3 is TGTGCCAGCAGCCTAGGACAGGGGCAATTCACAGATACGCAGTATTTT. This gives the protein CASSLGQGQFTDTQYF. The rearrangement links TRBV9 to TRBJ2-3; 9 nucleotides agree with TRBD1. This CDR3 spans 16 amino acids. The V segment lost 4 bases and the J segment 2 bases; nucleotides outside the gene matches: 8. Germline V gene sequence: CDR1 SGDLS, CDR2 YYNGEE.